This T cell receptor beta chain came from a study of CD8 T cells in seronegative destructive rheumatoid arthritis (dated by TCRdb to the early 2020s). About the investigation overall: Most of the eight CND-RA patients were receiving biological drugs at sampling. Researchers compared peripheral CD8+ TCRbeta repertoires from patients with CCP-negative destructive rheumatoid arthritis (CND-RA) against repertoires from newly diagnosed seropositive RA, seronegative RA and healthy controls. The seropositive RA, seronegative RA and healthy control comparison cohorts were obtained from an earlier published TCRbeta dataset rather than being newly sequenced. The paper's findings and limits, for the study overall: Because diagnostic samples were lacking, the TCR repertoire differences may partly reflect years of poor disease control rather than having been present at onset. No public clonotype enrichment survived Benjamini-Hochberg correction across the 100,000 or so clonotypes tested. The small size of the CND-RA cohort was acknowledged as a limitation of the study. More CMV-reactive and fewer influenza A-reactive CD8+ TCRbeta sequences were observed in CND-RA repertoires than in controls and other RA subtypes. With age adjusted for, CD8+ TCRbeta repertoires in CND-RA patients appeared less diverse and more clonal than repertoires in other RA subtypes. A distinct set of enriched public clonotypes appeared to be carried by CND-RA patients, and this finding was interpreted by the authors as support for a separate disease subset.

TCRbeta sequencing used genomic DNA from CD8+ cells, following the manufacturer's instructions. A genomics technology centre in Finland ran the TCRbeta sequencing, which was done with the immunoSEQ assay. The published analysis was carried out like this. Clonotype tables produced by the immunoSEQ preprocessing pipeline were converted into VDJtools format, and non-productive clonotypes were filtered out. Samples with fewer than 10,000 reads were excluded, the remaining samples were subsampled to 10,000 reads, and six of eight CND-RA samples were retained. Shannon-Wiener, Simpson and clonality indices were calculated with the VDJtools CalcDiversityStats function on data subsampled to 10,000 reads. Non-singleton TCRbeta clonotypes were hard-matched, with no mismatches allowed, against VDJdb to infer antigen specificity. CDR3 sequences that differed by one amino acid (Hamming distance 1) were grouped together into clusters with potentially shared antigen targets. After each group was resampled to six samples, one-sided Fisher's exact tests checked public clonotypes for group enrichment, with the whole procedure repeated ten times. Sourced from immuneACCESS, this table was stored by TCRdb with only in-frame sequences that have V and J called. A share of the clones is absent; for the studies checked, an unresolved V gene accounts for under half, and the remainder has no known explanation. For V, J and clone size, that table is used; D and trimming come from the DNA. The sample has 10,000 to 15,000 clones on record, roughly four fifths of them singletons. In total, the top ten clones hold 25% to 30% of the sample.

Remarks on this clone: The specificity of this receptor is unknown. No much larger clonotype is one base removed from it; base qualities were not supplied.

Trimmed from V: 3 bases; trimmed from J: 3 bases; junction bases lacking a gene match: 1. Its CDR3 holds 14 amino acids, cysteine through phenylalanine. Only CDR3 DNA is held: 42 bases, read in frame from base 1. Reading the germline V gene gives CDR1 MGHRA and CDR2 YSYEKL. CND-RA patients tested negative on the clinical CCP2 antibody test, and even with active therapy their joint destruction kept progressing. Every CND-RA patient showed typical joint destruction in the wrists and ankles and had failed conventional anti-rheumatic therapy. CND-RA patients were sampled after long disease histories, spanning decades in several cases, rather than at diagnosis. Roughly 50 millilitres of EDTA-anticoagulated peripheral blood were drawn from each patient. Peripheral blood mononuclear cells were isolated by Ficoll-Paque PLUS density gradient separation. Using AutoMACS magnetic bead positive selection, CD8+ cells were isolated from either fresh or cryopreserved PBMCs, and flow cytometry was used to check purity. Nucleospin Tissue or Tissue XS kits were used for genomic DNA extraction, and quantification was performed on a Qubit 2.0 fluorometer.

This receptor was identified in a woman aged 25 to 55 with seronegative destructive rheumatoid arthritis. The sequence links TRBV4-1 to TRBJ2-1; TRBD2 aligns with 8 central bases. Sequencing was performed on CD8+ T cells from blood. The encoded CDR3 is CASSHGGDYNEQFF. DNA sequence: TGCGCCAGCAGCCACGGGGGGGACTACAATGAGCAGTTCTTC.